This T cell receptor (beta chain) was sequenced for a study of CD8 T cells in cerebrospinal fluid in Alzheimer's disease (dated by TCRdb to about 2020). For the wider study: To assess CSF T cell clonal expansion, the study used two single-cell approaches: plate-based nested PCR sequencing and droplet-based sequencing. This study tested whether clonally expanded T cells could be found in cerebrospinal fluid from healthy elderly individuals and from patients with neurodegenerative disease. In the droplet-based CSF analysis comparing patients with controls, there were roughly 10 healthy controls (fewer than 11,000 cells) and roughly 10 patients with MCI or Alzheimer's disease (approximately 10,000 cells). A total of some 22 samples were covered by the CSF gene-expression analysis, in which Parkinson's disease patients were included. Overall study results and their limits: Only samples with detectable clones (approximately eleven healthy, 5 MCI, 5 AD, 6 PD) were included in the overall clonality comparison. Compared with controls, patients with MCI or Alzheimer's disease had a higher percentage of their CSF TCRs made up by the single largest clone. It was cautioned by the authors that a causal link between EBV and Alzheimer's disease is not established by the detection of EBV-specific TCRs in CSF. When data were pooled, 4 of 6 Alzheimer's patients but only 1 of 10 healthy subjects had a highly expanded clone, defined as at least 3% of TCRs. The EBV-specific clones were neither the most highly expanded clones nor enriched among patients.

As regards this clonotype: Its antigen is currently not known.

Every participant was in good physical condition and had no acute infectious disease. Neurodegeneration in patients was confirmed with biomarkers including neurofilament, amyloid-beta and tau. For droplet-based sequencing, live CSF cells were sorted with a live/dead marker. CSF was obtained by lumbar puncture, and immune cells were pelleted by centrifugation at 300g. CSF samples were checked for red blood cells, and any sample contaminated with blood was excluded. CSF cells were cryopreserved by placing the cells in freezing medium, freezing the cells overnight at -80 degrees C, and then storing the cells in liquid nitrogen. CSF samples were stored for less than seven months before analysis. Its CDR3 holds 14 amino acids, cysteine through phenylalanine. DNA was not recorded. CDR1 and CDR2 are drawn from the germline V gene (reference sequence): DFQATT, SNEGSKA. The library was produced with 10x single-cell sequencing. CSF cells were profiled with 10X Genomics single-cell V(D)J and 5' gene-expression libraries. An Illumina NextSeq550 was used to sequence the CSF single-cell TCR libraries. The study's processing was this. After V(D)J reads were mapped to the vdj-GRCh38 alts ensemble 2.0.0 reference, the Cell Ranger vdj pipeline was used to analyse the reads. A clonotype was defined as a group of cell barcodes sharing the same set of productive CDR3 nucleotide sequences. Clonotype information was added to Seurat v3.0 gene-expression metadata to link clonality with transcriptional profiles. Exclusion was applied to CSF cells with more than 1,800 genes, more than 7,500 UMIs or more than 10% mitochondrial reads. To identify TCRs with known antigen specificity, CDR3-beta sequences were compared against VDJdb. Only TCRs with complete alpha and beta chains were included in the network analysis of clone sharing, which used the R package qgraph. TCRdb reprocessed the reads, and each CDR3 protein sequence is entered once, without DNA. In this record, the V and J calls reflect TCRdb's handling and not the investigators' own analysis. This sample's table has entries for about 1,500 distinct CDR3 sequences. Roughly 5.2% of the sample belongs to the ten largest clones.

Input material: cerebrospinal fluid. This TCR came from a human donor with Alzheimer's disease. The chain was built from TRBV20-1 and TRBJ2-5; TCRdb returns TRBD2, unconfirmable since there is no DNA. The CDR3 region has the sequence CSARDRSGRETQYF.